The present T cell receptor beta chain was sequenced within a study of T cell repertoires in cytomegalovirus infection. Turning to the study itself: Public TCR beta signatures indicated both CMV infection and matching HLA type. The study's findings and limits: HLA-C-restricted CMV clonotypes gave the most frequent clonotype in two of eight donors.

TCRdb recomputed calls from the reads with MiXCR, one row per CDR3 protein. Here the sample spans roughly 500,000 distinct CDR3 sequences, 16% being singletons. This CDR3 is built from 13 residues. V dropped 3 bases and J dropped 0; count of bases not matched to a gene: 1. Looked up from germline, CDR1 is GTSNPN and CDR2 is SVGIG (reference sequence). As for this clonotype: Antigen specificity is unknown.

Sequencing was done on a sample of CD8+ T cells from PBMCs. The TCR was taken from a human donor in good health (CMV status not recorded). Some clones in this sample may be carry-over from other donors' samples. The chain is built from TRBV30 and TRBJ2-5, with 7 bases aligning to TRBD2. The CDR3 DNA reads TGTGCCTGGAGGGGAGGGTACCAAGAGACCCAGTACTTC. It codes for CAWRGGYQETQYF.